This passage covers 6 T cell receptor beta chains from one sample sequenced in a study of T cell changes during pregnancy in multiple sclerosis. TCRdb keeps only in-frame clones here, not all; method: immunoSEQ multiplex PCR. The sample lists roughly 40,000 clones; around 91% were seen once. The sample consisted of CD4+ T cells from peripheral blood mononuclear cells, taken before pregnancy. Receptor source: a female donor with multiple sclerosis, enrolled in a pregnancy study.

The chain employs TRBV13 and TRBJ2-5; 7 bases are a match to TRBD2. Germline V CDR1 and CDR2: PRHDT, FYEKMQ (reference sequence). V dropped 5 bases and J dropped 5; count of bases not matched to a gene: 8. The CDR3 is 14 amino acids. The CDR3 region has the DNA TGTGCCAGCAGCCCAGCGGGGAACATGGAGACCCAGTACTTC. It translates to CASSPAGNMETQYF.

This rearrangement joins TRBV19 to TRBJ2-7, with TRBD1 as a possible D gene (5 bases). V was clipped by 1 base and J by 6 bases, with 16 bases between them. CDR3 length: 15 residues. The germline V gene encodes CDR1 LNHDA and CDR2 SQIVND (reference sequence). CDR3 region: CASSIVPGKEAEQYF. The CDR3 DNA follows: TGTGCCAGTAGTATAGTCCCAGGGAAAGAAGCCGAGCAGTACTTC.

The gene calls are TRBV5-6 and TRBJ1-2, with a tentative D call TRBD1 (5 bases). Trimming took 0 bases from V and 5 from J, leaving 8 bases between them. CDR1 SGHDT and CDR2 YYEEEE come from the germline V gene. CDR3 size: 13 residues. The CDR3, as DNA: TGTGCCAGCAGCTTGGAGGGGATGTATGGCTACACCTTC. Residues: CASSLEGMYGYTF.

The chain couples TRBV5-6 to TRBJ1-5; a possible D gene is TRBD1 (6 bases). The V gene lost 3 bases and the J gene lost 6 bases, with 16 bases spanning the gap. The V gene's germline CDR1 is SGHDT and CDR2 YYEEEE. This CDR3 region has 15 residues. In DNA form, the CDR3 reads TGTGCCAGCAGCTCGGGGTTCAGGGGCGGTCAGCCCCAGCATTTT. Amino acid sequence: CASSSGFRGGQPQHF.

V is TRBV18 and J is TRBJ2-7, with D unresolved. This CDR3 contains 12 residues. The V gene's germline CDR1 is KGHSH and CDR2 LQKENI. Trimming stripped 6 bases from V and 4 bases from J, with 10 bases between. The CDR3 protein is CASSLNEYEQYF. The CDR3 nucleotides read TGTGCCAGCTCCCTAAATGAGTACGAGCAGTACTTC.

The chain employs TRBV7-9 and TRBJ2-3; 10 nucleotides align to TRBD2. V gave up 5 bases and J gave up 11 bases; unmatched junction bases: 7. CDR1 and CDR2 from the germline V gene are SEHNR and FQNEAQ (reference sequence). The CDR3 has 13 residues. CDR3 loop: CASSHIAGGGQYF. The CDR3 coding sequence is TGTGCCAGCAGCCATATAGCGGGAGGTGGGCAGTATTTT. The whole variable domain, filled in from reference TRBV7-9 and TRBJ2-3, reads DTGVSQNPRHKITKRGQNVTFRCDPISEHNRLYWYRQTLGQGPEFLTYFQNEAQLEKSRLLSDRFSAERPKGSFSTLEIQRTEQGDSAMYLCASSHIAGGGQYFGPGTRLTVL.